This entry concerns a single T cell receptor beta chain. This clone was detected once. Its target antigen remains unknown. Base qualities are not provided; no much larger clone lies one nucleotide away. The collaborating institutions used their own protocols to collect whole blood in K2EDTA tubes. Collaborator samples were shipped for TCRbeta analysis as frozen whole blood, isolated PBMCs, or DNA extracted from either sample type. TCRbeta CDR3 regions were amplified from genomic DNA using the immunoSEQ Assay, a bias-controlled multiplex PCR. Per the source publication's procedure: The number of nucleated cells in each sample was estimated by amplification of reference gene primers within the assay. To quantify the absolute abundance of each unique TCRbeta CDR3 rearrangement, sequence reads were collapsed and filtered. For each sample, productive Simpson clonality was calculated as the square root of Simpson's diversity index across productive rearrangements. TCRdb limited this immuneACCESS table to in-frame rearrangements with V and J called. A share of clones is missing; checked studies link under half to unresolved V genes, and the rest is unexplained. V and J calls and clone size follow that table, whereas D and trimming were derived from the DNA. This sample gives tens of thousands of clones in total; 70% to 85% of them show up just once. Clones ranked in the top ten supply 28% of the sample.

The data originate from a study of blood T cell repertoires in COVID-19 (dated by TCRdb to the early 2020s). In terms of the full investigation: Samples covering the acute and convalescent phases of COVID-19 were provided by collaborators in the United States, Italy and Spain. The prospective study material was composed of cDNA or gDNA derived from T cells, B-cell-depleted T cells, or PBMCs. The dataset comprised deeply sampled blood TCRbeta repertoires from subjects exposed to, actively infected with, or recovered from COVID-19. The repertoires were made available in a free public database intended to serve as a resource for research on the immune response to SARS-CoV-2. The samples were drawn from the first 160 participants of the ongoing ImmuneRACE study and from over a thousand subjects provided by 6 global collaborators. Sample metadata almost always included a de-identified subject ID, COVID-19 status, age in years and sex. HLA class I and class II types, where available, came from metadata supplied by the sample provider rather than from assay-based typing.

General conclusions and limits of the study: How much clinical and demographic metadata was included differed by source and by participant, and the metadata was provided uncurated.

The sequence was collected from a man between 70 and 80 years old with acute or convalescent COVID-19. The sample consisted of peripheral blood.

The bases read TGTGCCAGTAGTATCCGGGCCAGGGGCAATTCACCCCTCCACTTT. This gives the protein CASSIRARGNSPLHF. In this chain, TRBV19 is recombined with TRBJ1-6; TRBD1 could be the D gene, as 6 bases match. The CDR3 spans 15 residues, from the cysteine through the phenylalanine. Solely the CDR3 DNA is kept, with 45 bases framed from the first base. The germline ends are 13 bases apart after V is trimmed by 3 bases and J by 7 bases. CDR1 LNHDA and CDR2 SQIVND were looked up in the germline V gene (reference sequence).